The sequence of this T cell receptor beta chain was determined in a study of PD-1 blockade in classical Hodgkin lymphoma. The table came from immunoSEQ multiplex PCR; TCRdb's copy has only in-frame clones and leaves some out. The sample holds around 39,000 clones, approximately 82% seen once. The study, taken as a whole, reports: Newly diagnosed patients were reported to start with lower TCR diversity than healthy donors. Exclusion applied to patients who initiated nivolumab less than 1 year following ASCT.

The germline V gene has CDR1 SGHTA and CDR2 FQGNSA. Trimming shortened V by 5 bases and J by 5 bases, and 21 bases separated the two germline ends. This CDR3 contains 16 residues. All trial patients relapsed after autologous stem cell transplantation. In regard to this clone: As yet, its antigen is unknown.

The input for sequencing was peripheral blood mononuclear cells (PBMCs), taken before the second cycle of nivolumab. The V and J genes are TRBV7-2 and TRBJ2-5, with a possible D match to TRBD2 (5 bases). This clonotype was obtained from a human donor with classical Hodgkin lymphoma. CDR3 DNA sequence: TGTGCCAGCAGCCCCCGTAGCTCGCTAGCCTTCGAGACCCAGTACTTC. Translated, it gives CASSPRSSLAFETQYF.